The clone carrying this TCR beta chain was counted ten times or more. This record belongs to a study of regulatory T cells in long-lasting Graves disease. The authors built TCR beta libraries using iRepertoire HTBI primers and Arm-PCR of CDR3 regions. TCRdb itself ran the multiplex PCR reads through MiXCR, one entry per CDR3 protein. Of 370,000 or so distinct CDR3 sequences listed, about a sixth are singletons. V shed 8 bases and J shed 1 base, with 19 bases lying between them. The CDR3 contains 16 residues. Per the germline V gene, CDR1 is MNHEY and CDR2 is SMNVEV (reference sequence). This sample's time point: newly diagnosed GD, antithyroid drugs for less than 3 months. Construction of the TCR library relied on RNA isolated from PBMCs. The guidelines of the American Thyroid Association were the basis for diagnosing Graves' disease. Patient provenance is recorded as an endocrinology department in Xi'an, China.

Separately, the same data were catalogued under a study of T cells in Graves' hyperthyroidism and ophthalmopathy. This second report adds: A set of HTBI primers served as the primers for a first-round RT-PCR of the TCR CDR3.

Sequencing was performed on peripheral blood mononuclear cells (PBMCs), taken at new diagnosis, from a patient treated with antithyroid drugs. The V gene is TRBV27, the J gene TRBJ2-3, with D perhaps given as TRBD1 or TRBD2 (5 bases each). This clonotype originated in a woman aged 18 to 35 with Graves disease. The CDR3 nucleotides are TGTGCCAGCTCGGGGACCACAGGTCGGGGCACAGATACGCAGTATTTT. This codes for CASSGTTGRGTDTQYF.